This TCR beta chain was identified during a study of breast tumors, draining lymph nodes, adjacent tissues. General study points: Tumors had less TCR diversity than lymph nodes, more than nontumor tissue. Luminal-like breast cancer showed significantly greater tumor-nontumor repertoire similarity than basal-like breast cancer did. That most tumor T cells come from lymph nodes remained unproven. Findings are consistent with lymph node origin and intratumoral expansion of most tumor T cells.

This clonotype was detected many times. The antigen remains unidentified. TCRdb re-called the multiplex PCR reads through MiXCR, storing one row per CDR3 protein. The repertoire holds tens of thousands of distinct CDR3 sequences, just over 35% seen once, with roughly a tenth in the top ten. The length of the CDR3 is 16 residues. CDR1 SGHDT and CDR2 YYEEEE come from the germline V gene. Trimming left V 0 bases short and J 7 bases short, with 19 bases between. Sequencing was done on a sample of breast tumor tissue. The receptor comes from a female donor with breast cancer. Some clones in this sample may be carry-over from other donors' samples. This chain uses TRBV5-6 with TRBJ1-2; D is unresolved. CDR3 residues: CASSLGALGFDAGYTF. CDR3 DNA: TGTGCCAGCAGCTTGGGGGCTTTAGGTTTTGATGCTGGCTACACCTTC.